Following are 10 T cell receptor beta chains from one sample sequenced in a study of T cell responses to AZD1222 COVID-19 vaccine. Some clones are missing from TCRdb's copy, which holds only in-frame ones; the method was immunoSEQ multiplex PCR. The sample has roughly 140,000 clones, roughly nine tenths seen once. The material was peripheral blood, obtained on day 0 of AZD1222 vaccination. These receptors all come from an adult in good health.

The chain carries TRBV6-5 and TRBJ2-3, with D hard to call. The CDR3 is 11 residues long. CDR1 and CDR2 (germline): MNHEY, SVGAGI. Trimming removed 7 bases at V and 8 bases at J, with 10 bases between. The CDR3 nucleotides are TGTGCCAGCATCAGGACGGGTACGCAGTATTTT. Protein product: CASIRTGTQYF.

The count of this clone is one. The chain carries TRBV5-4 and TRBJ1-4, with 7 bases that match TRBD1. The CDR3 extends over 15 amino acids. From germline, CDR1 is SGHNT and CDR2 YYREEE (reference sequence). V was clipped by 1 base and J by 6 bases; unmatched bases: 6. As DNA, the CDR3 is TGTGCCAGCAGCTTGAAGGGACAGTGGGATGAAAAACTGTTTTTT. It translates to CASSLKGQWDEKLFF.

The chain recombines TRBV2 with TRBJ1-1, with 8 positions matching TRBD1. With 4 bases clipped from V and 5 bases from J, the junction kept 12 bases outside the gene matches. CDR3 size: 16 residues. CDR1 and CDR2 (germline): SNHLY, FYNNEI. The CDR3 here is CASSVSPGGKGTEAFF. The CDR3 coding sequence is TGTGCCAGCAGTGTGAGCCCAGGGGGCAAGGGTACTGAAGCTTTCTTT.

The rearrangement uses TRBV6-1 and TRBJ1-1, with 8 bases fitting TRBD1. Germline V gives CDR1 MNHNS, CDR2 SASEGT. The V segment lost 3 bases and the J segment 1 base; nucleotides outside the gene matches: 4. CDR3 length: 15 residues. CDR3 bases: TGTGCCAGCAGTGACAGGGGGCTTTGGAACACTGAAGCTTTCTTT. Residues: CASSDRGLWNTEAFF.

This clone was detected only a few times. This chain connects TRBV11-2 to TRBJ1-4, with D perhaps matching TRBD1 (5 bases). Trimming shortened V by 5 bases and J by 5 bases, and 18 bases separated the two germline ends. This CDR3 spans 16 amino acids. CDR1 is SGHAT, CDR2 FQNNGV, per germline. The CDR3 spells CASSPKPQDMNEKLFF. DNA of the CDR3: TGTGCCAGCAGCCCCAAGCCTCAGGACATGAATGAAAAACTGTTTTTT.

Only one count was recorded for this clone. The chain carries TRBV12-3 or TRBV12-4 and TRBJ1-1; D is unresolved. This CDR3 comprises 11 residues. V was clipped by 10 bases and J by 1 base, with 7 bases between them. CDR3 sequence: CAIIGNTEAFF. CDR3 nucleotides: TGTGCCATCATTGGGAACACTGAAGCTTTCTTT.

V and J are TRBV19 and TRBJ1-6, with D perhaps TRBD1 (5 bases). The V end lost 1 base, the J end lost 9 bases, and 7 bases lay between the germline ends. CDR3 length: 13 amino acids. Per the germline V gene, CDR1 is LNHDA and CDR2 is SQIVND (reference sequence). CDR3 sequence reads: CASSIAGGSPLHF. The CDR3 region has the DNA TGTGCCAGTAGTATAGCGGGGGGTTCACCCCTCCACTTT.

J is TRBJ1-1 and V is TRBV19; unclear D gene. V lost 0 bases and J 0 bases, leaving 8 bases between the germline ends. The CDR3 spans 15 residues. Germline CDR1 reads LNHDA; CDR2 reads SQIVND (reference sequence). This CDR3 is CASSIDLRMNTEAFF. Here the CDR3 DNA reads TGTGCCAGTAGTATAGATCTACGGATGAACACTGAAGCTTTCTTT. The full variable domain, in which reference TRBV19 and TRBJ1-1 provide the parts outside the CDR3, is DGGITQSPKYLFRKEGQNVTLSCEQNLNHDAMYWYRQDPGQGLRLIYYSQIVNDFQKGDIAEGYSVSREKKESFPLTVTSAQKNPTAFYLCASSIDLRMNTEAFFGQGTRLTVV.

This clone was counted a few times. V usage is TRBV13 and J usage is TRBJ2-7; 11 nucleotides match TRBD2. CDR3 length: 15 residues. V trimming: 6 bases; J trimming: 6 bases; junction bases outside the gene matches: 10. Germline-derived CDR1 and CDR2 are PRHDT and FYEKMQ (reference sequence). DNA of the CDR3: TGTGCCAGCAGTATAACTAGCGGGAGAGCTCGCGAGCAGTACTTC. This sequence encodes CASSITSGRAREQYF.

The V and J genes are TRBV6-5 and TRBJ2-7; 8 bases align to TRBD2. This CDR3 has 15 residues. V gave up 7 bases and J gave up 6 bases; unmatched junction bases: 14. From germline, CDR1 is MNHEY and CDR2 SVGAGI. The CDR3 here is CASTIAGGLQFEQYF. The DNA for the CDR3 is TGTGCCAGCACCATCGCGGGGGGCTTGCAGTTCGAGCAGTACTTC.